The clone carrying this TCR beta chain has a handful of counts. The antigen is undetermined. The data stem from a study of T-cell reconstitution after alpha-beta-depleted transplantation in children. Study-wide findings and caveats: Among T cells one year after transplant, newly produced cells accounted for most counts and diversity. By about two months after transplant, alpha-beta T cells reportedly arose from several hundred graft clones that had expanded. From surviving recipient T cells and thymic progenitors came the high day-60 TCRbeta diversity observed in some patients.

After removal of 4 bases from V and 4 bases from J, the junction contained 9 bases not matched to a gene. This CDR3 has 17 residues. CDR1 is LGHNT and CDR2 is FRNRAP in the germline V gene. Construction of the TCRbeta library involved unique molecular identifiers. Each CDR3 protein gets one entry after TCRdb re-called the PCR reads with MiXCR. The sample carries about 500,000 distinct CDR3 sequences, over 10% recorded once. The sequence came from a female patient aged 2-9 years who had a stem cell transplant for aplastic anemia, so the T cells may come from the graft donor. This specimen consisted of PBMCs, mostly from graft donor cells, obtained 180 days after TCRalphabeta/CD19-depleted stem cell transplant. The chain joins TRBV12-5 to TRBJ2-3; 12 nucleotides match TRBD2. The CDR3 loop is CASGSYILAGGSDTQYF. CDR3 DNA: TGTGCTAGTGGTTCCTACATACTAGCGGGAGGATCAGATACGCAGTATTTT. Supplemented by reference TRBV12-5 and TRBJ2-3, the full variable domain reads DARVTQTPRHKVTEMGQEVTMRCQPILGHNTVFWYRQTMMQGLELLAYFRNRAPLDDSGMPKDRFSAEMPDATLATLKIQPSEPRDSAVYFCASGSYILAGGSDTQYFGPGTRLTVL.